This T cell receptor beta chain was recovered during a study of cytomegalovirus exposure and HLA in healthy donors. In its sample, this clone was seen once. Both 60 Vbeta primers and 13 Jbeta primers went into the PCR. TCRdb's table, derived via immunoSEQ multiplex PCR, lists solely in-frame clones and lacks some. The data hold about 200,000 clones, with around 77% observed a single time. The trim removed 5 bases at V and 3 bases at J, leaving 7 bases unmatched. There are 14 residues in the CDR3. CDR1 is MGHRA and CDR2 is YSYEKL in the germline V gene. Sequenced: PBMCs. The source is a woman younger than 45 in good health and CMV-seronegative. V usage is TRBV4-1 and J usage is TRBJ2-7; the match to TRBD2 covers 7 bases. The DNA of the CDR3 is TGCGCCAGCAGCTCTACCCCGGGGGGCTACGAGCAGTACTTC. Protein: CASSSTPGGYEQYF.